The 20 T cell receptor beta chains reported below all come from one sample, sequenced in a study of cytomegalovirus exposure and HLA in healthy donors. In the PCR, 60 Vbeta and 13 Jbeta primers were used. This table comes from immunoSEQ multiplex PCR, and its TCRdb copy is limited to in-frame clones, with some not included. The sample has 100,000 to 150,000 clones, 77% seen once. The sample consisted of PBMCs. The source of these receptors is a woman aged 40 to 55 in good health and CMV-seronegative.

This sequence joins TRBV21-1 and TRBJ1-2; TRBD1 is the table's D call, not checked against the DNA. TRBV21-1 is a recognized pseudogene. The CDR3 is made up of 16 amino acids. For the CDR3, the DNA is TGTGCCAGCAGCAAAGGCAGTAAGGGGAATAGCTATGGCTACACCTTC. Residues: CASSKGSKGNSYGYTF.

CDR3 sequence reads: CASSLSGPLNTEAFF. As DNA, the CDR3 is TGTGCCAGCAGCTTAAGTGGGCCTTTGAACACTGAAGCTTTCTTT. This sequence joins TRBV11-2 and TRBJ1-1; no definite D call. The CDR3 has 15 residues. Germline V CDR1 and CDR2: SGHAT, FQNNGV. V lost 2 bases and J lost 0, with 10 bases in between.

V and J are TRBV5-4 and TRBJ2-1; D is perhaps TRBD2 (7 bases). Germline CDR1 and CDR2: SGHNT and YYREEE (reference sequence). Trimming pared 7 bases from V and 4 bases from J, leaving 15 bases between. This CDR3 region has 14 residues. Here the CDR3 DNA reads TGTGCCAGCGAGTCGCGGGGGCCTTACAATGAGCAGTTCTTC. As protein: CASESRGPYNEQFF. The variable domain in full, completed from reference TRBV5-4 and TRBJ2-1, reads ETGVTQSPTHLIKTRGQQVTLRCSSQSGHNTVSWYQQALGQGPQFIFQYYREEENGRGNFPPRFSGLQFPNYSSELNVNALELDDSALYLCASESRGPYNEQFFGPGTRLTVL.

The J gene is TRBJ2-3, the V gene TRBV7-9; D perhaps matches TRBD2 (6 bases). Germline V gene sequence: CDR1 SEHNR, CDR2 FQNEAQ (reference sequence). Deletions cut 4 bases from V and 0 bases from J, with 14 bases between. The CDR3 has 16 amino acids. The CDR3 sequence: CASSSNGGPSTDTQYF. In DNA form, the CDR3 reads TGTGCCAGCAGCTCTAACGGGGGTCCCAGCACAGATACGCAGTATTTT.

This chain uses TRBV2 with TRBJ2-7; D possibly corresponds to TRBD2 (5 bases). Germline V gene sequence: CDR1 SNHLY, CDR2 FYNNEI. Trimming removed 1 base from V and 0 bases from J, with 13 bases in between. The CDR3 totals 16 residues. CDR3 protein: CASSEEVPGYSYEQYF. CDR3 DNA: TGTGCCAGCAGTGAAGAGGTGCCGGGATACTCCTACGAGCAGTACTTC. Together with reference TRBV2 and TRBJ2-7, the CDR3 gives the full variable domain: EPEVTQTPSHQVTQMGQEVILRCVPISNHLYFYWYRQILGQKVEFLVSFYNNEISEKSEIFDDQFSVERPDGSNFTLKIRSTKLEDSAMYFCASSEEVPGYSYEQYFGPGTRLTVT.

The chain recombines TRBV6-1 with TRBJ1-2, with a possible D match to TRBD1 (6 bases). The germline CDR1 and CDR2 sequences are MNHNS and SASEGT. The CDR3 runs 13 residues. Between the trimmed V and J ends, which lost 9 bases and 4 bases, there was a span of 15 bases. CDR3 sequence reads: CASIRDIVYGYTF. CDR3 nucleotides: TGTGCCAGTATCCGGGACATAGTCTATGGCTACACCTTC.

The gene calls are TRBV4-3 and TRBJ1-1; D uncertain. CDR1 is LGHNA, CDR2 YSLEER, per germline. CDR3 length: 14 residues. Trimming shortened V by 0 bases and J by 6 bases, and 11 bases separated the two germline ends. For the CDR3, the DNA is TGCGCCAGCAGCCAAGACAGGTCAACCTCTGAAGCTTTCTTT. Encoded protein: CASSQDRSTSEAFF.

This clone was seen a few times. The chain carries TRBV2 and TRBJ2-1; D remains ambiguous. Trimming stripped 2 bases from V and 4 bases from J, with 6 bases between. The CDR3 spans 13 residues. CDR1 and CDR2 (germline): SNHLY, FYNNEI. This CDR3 reads CASSELQYNEQFF. The CDR3 DNA reads as TGTGCCAGCAGTGAACTCCAGTACAATGAGCAGTTCTTC.

The rearrangement joins TRBV5-4 to TRBJ2-1; 13 bases line up with TRBD2. Germline-derived CDR1 and CDR2 are SGHNT and YYREEE (reference sequence). This CDR3 region has 17 residues. V lost 3 bases, J lost 6 bases, and 9 bases stayed unmatched. The CDR3 DNA reads TGTGCCAGCAGCTACCCGGGACTAGCGGGGTATCTCAATGAGCAGTTCTTC. Its protein product is CASSYPGLAGYLNEQFF.

V gene TRBV28 combines with J gene TRBJ1-2; a weak D match, TRBD1 (6 bases). This CDR3 region has 14 residues. Germline loops: CDR1 MDHEN, CDR2 SYDVKM. The V end lost 6 bases, the J end lost 5 bases, and 16 bases lay between the germline ends. The DNA for the CDR3 is TGTGCCAGCAGGTCAACAGGGAGGGATTATGGCTACACCTTC. Amino acid sequence: CASRSTGRDYGYTF.

V usage is TRBV28 and J usage is TRBJ1-5, with 7 bases lining up with TRBD1. V was clipped by 6 bases and J by 5 bases; unmatched bases: 7. Germline CDR1 reads MDHEN; CDR2 reads SYDVKM. The CDR3 totals 14 residues. The CDR3 is CASRSRDRYQPQHF. Here the CDR3 DNA reads TGTGCCAGCAGGTCCCGGGACAGATATCAGCCCCAGCATTTT.

This clone showed up just a few times. This chain joins TRBV2 and TRBJ1-3; D is undetermined. This CDR3 has 15 residues. Germline V lookup: CDR1 SNHLY, CDR2 FYNNEI. V lost 6 bases and J 0 bases, leaving 12 bases between the germline ends. For the CDR3, the DNA is TGTGCCAGCAGGAAGAGGGCTTACTCTGGAAACACCATATATTTT. It specifies CASRKRAYSGNTIYF.

V is TRBV27 and J is TRBJ1-5; tentatively, D is TRBD1 (6 bases). Trimming cost V 3 bases and J 6 bases, with 15 bases left between them. The CDR3 runs 15 residues. The germline V gene encodes CDR1 MNHEY and CDR2 SMNVEV (reference sequence). The CDR3 nucleotides read TGTGCCAGCAGTTTGTCAGGGGTTGGAGGTCAGCCCCAGCATTTT. Amino acid sequence: CASSLSGVGGQPQHF.

The rearrangement links TRBV30 to TRBJ1-1; D call uncertain. V lost 4 bases and J 4 bases, leaving 10 bases between the germline ends. Germline V gene data show CDR1 as GTSNPN and CDR2 as SVGIG (reference sequence). The CDR3 is made up of 12 amino acids. The CDR3 region has the DNA TGTGCCTGGACAAGGTCGGGCACTGAAGCTTTCTTT. This codes for CAWTRSGTEAFF.

The chain recombines TRBV5-6 with TRBJ2-3; no definite D call. Germline assignment: CDR1 SGHDT and CDR2 YYEEEE. V was clipped by 1 base and J by 1 base, with 7 bases between them. This CDR3 contains 14 residues. The CDR3 DNA reads TGTGCCAGCAGCTTGCAACAGCGCACAGATACGCAGTATTTT. Translated: CASSLQQRTDTQYF.

CDR3 residues: CASSEGTGSYEQYF. For the CDR3, the DNA is TGTGCCAGCAGCGAAGGGACAGGTTCCTACGAGCAGTACTTC. The chain joins TRBV6-5 to TRBJ2-5; 8 bases agree with TRBD1. The tail of the sequence fits TRBJ2-7 better, so the J call may be wrong. The CDR3 consists of 14 residues. CDR1 is MNHEY and CDR2 is SVGAGI in the germline V gene.

The rearrangement uses TRBV28 and TRBJ1-2; 7 bases map to TRBD1. This CDR3 contains 14 residues. The germline CDR1 and CDR2 sequences are MDHEN and SYDVKM. Losses at the gene ends were 7 bases for V and 3 bases for J; bases not matched to a gene: 8. CDR3 sequence reads: CASTLGGQYYGYTF. As DNA, the CDR3 is TGTGCCAGCACCCTAGGGGGACAGTACTATGGCTACACCTTC.

The chain uses TRBV13 and TRBJ1-3; the D gene is possibly TRBD1 (6 bases). The CDR3 contains 17 residues. Between the trimmed V and J ends, which lost 4 bases and 1 base, there was a span of 17 bases. From germline, CDR1 is PRHDT and CDR2 FYEKMQ (reference sequence). The CDR3 spells CASSSAPGGESGNTIYF. The DNA for the CDR3 is TGTGCCAGCAGCTCCGCCCCGGGGGGCGAATCTGGAAACACCATATATTTT.

This clone has a handful of counts. The chain combines TRBV19 with TRBJ1-1; 9 bases agree with TRBD1. Germline V gives CDR1 LNHDA, CDR2 SQIVND (reference sequence). The CDR3 is 14 residues long. J was trimmed by 2 bases and V by 3 bases; bases with no gene match: 1. The CDR3 spells CASSMGQGNTEAFF. DNA for the CDR3: TGTGCCAGTAGTATGGGACAGGGAAACACTGAAGCTTTCTTT.

The chain has TRBV6-5 and TRBJ2-7, with 7 bases aligning to TRBD1. The CDR3 is 15 residues long. V was clipped by 7 bases and J by 5 bases; unmatched bases: 14. Per the germline V gene, CDR1 is MNHEY and CDR2 is SVGAGI. CDR3 nucleotides: TGTGCCAGCAAATCTCACGGGCAGGGGGTGAACGAGCAGTACTTC. The encoded protein is CASKSHGQGVNEQYF.